A single TCR beta chain is shown here with its context. Antigen: not known. This sample is part of a study of regulatory T cells in long-lasting Graves disease. Study-level results: Those with persistent disease had in common more public clonotypes (around 2,500) than new patients (more than 900).

Germline V gene lookup returns CDR1 GTSNPN and CDR2 SVGIG (reference sequence). The V gene lost 3 bases and the J gene lost 6 bases, with 18 bases spanning the gap. The CDR3 consists of 15 residues. With iRepertoire HTBI primers and Arm-PCR of CDR3 regions, TCR beta libraries were built. TCRdb ran MiXCR on the multiplex PCR reads and lists one entry per CDR3 protein. The sample lists fewer than 550,000 distinct CDR3 sequences, approximately 16% seen once, with less than 30% in the top ten. Time point reported: newly diagnosed GD, antithyroid drugs for less than 3 months. Scientists built the TCR library using RNA that was extracted from PBMCs. Into tubes containing EDTA, roughly 10 milliliters of peripheral blood were drawn. These sequences were also reported in another study, on T cells in Graves' hyperthyroidism and ophthalmopathy. This second study notes: In the first-round RT-PCR of the TCR CDR3, the HTBI primer set was used. In blood, most of the thyroid clonotypes expanded above 0.001 were also present.

This chain connects TRBV30 to TRBJ1-5, with TRBD1 as a possible D gene (5 bases). The TCR comes from a woman between 18 and 29 years old with Graves disease. Sequencing used peripheral blood mononuclear cells (PBMCs), obtained at new diagnosis, from a patient treated with antithyroid drugs. CDR3 amino acids: CAWSRGVGFVQPQHF. CDR3 bases: TGTGCCTGGAGCCGGGGGGTAGGTTTCGTTCAGCCCCAGCATTTT.